The 24 T cell receptor beta chains below come from one sample, sequenced in a study of OX40 agonist ivuxolimab in advanced cancers. Clones were read by immunoSEQ multiplex PCR, and TCRdb kept only the in-frame ones, dropping some. The sample lists roughly 32,000 clones; roughly 81% were seen once. The sample here was CD4+ or CD8+ T cells sorted from blood, taken in a trial of the OX40 agonist ivuxolimab. The receptors originated from an adult with an advanced solid tumor such as melanoma, head and neck, liver or kidney cancer.

The V and J genes are TRBV7-9 and TRBJ2-1; 9 nucleotides line up with TRBD2. In germline, CDR1 is SEHNR, CDR2 FQNEAQ (reference sequence). This CDR3 is built from 14 residues. After removal of 4 bases from V and 5 bases from J, the junction contained 3 bases not matched to a gene. CDR3 amino acids: CASSYGLANNEQFF. The CDR3 bases are TGTGCCAGCAGCTACGGACTAGCGAACAATGAGCAGTTCTTC.

This clone was picked up a small number of times. V usage is TRBV2 and J usage is TRBJ1-4; no reliable D call. V was clipped by 2 bases and J by 0 bases, with 13 bases between them. The CDR3 is 17 amino acids. Germline V gene lookup returns CDR1 SNHLY and CDR2 FYNNEI. In DNA form, the CDR3 reads TGTGCCAGCAGTGAAAACCCCCCAGGAGCAACTAATGAAAAACTGTTTTTT. Translating gives CASSENPPGATNEKLFF.

This chain uses TRBV10-2 with TRBJ2-3; 8 nucleotides match TRBD2. J lost 11 bases, V lost 7 bases, and 20 bases had no gene match. This CDR3 has 16 amino acids. CDR1 and CDR2 (germline): WSHSY, SAAADI. The CDR3 bases are TGCGCCAGCACCCCGCAACTAGCGGTCTCCGGGGGGGGGCAGTATTTT. Translated, it gives CASTPQLAVSGGGQYF.

In this sample, this clone turned up once. V is TRBV7-6 and J is TRBJ2-1; the match to TRBD2 covers 8 bases. The CDR3 has 17 amino acids. Germline V CDR1 and CDR2: SGHVS, FNYEAQ. The V gene end was trimmed by 4 bases and the J gene end by 0 bases; junction bases not matched to a gene: 8. CDR3 coding DNA: TGTGCCAGCAGCTCTCGGACTAGCACGAGCTCCTACAATGAGCAGTTCTTC. Protein: CASSSRTSTSSYNEQFF. Variable domain in full (rest from reference TRBV7-6 and TRBJ2-1): GAGVSQSPRYKVTKRGQDVALRCDPISGHVSLYWYRQALGQGPEFLTYFNYEAQQDKSGLPNDRFSAERPEGSISTLTIQRTEQRDSAMYRCASSSRTSTSSYNEQFFGPGTRLTVL.

This chain uses TRBV7-2 with TRBJ1-1; 9 bases align to TRBD1. The CDR3 runs to 16 residues. The junction had 7 bases not matched to a gene; V was cut back by 1 base and J by 4 bases. Germline CDR1 SGHTA, CDR2 FQGNSA. The CDR3 here is CASSLGAQGASTEAFF. The CDR3 bases are TGTGCCAGCAGCTTAGGGGCACAGGGGGCGAGCACTGAAGCTTTCTTT.

This clone has more than one count but fewer than ten. This chain connects TRBV4-1 to TRBJ1-2; 8 nucleotides align to TRBD1. V shed 1 base, J shed 0 bases, and the junction held 13 bases outside the gene matches. The germline V gene encodes CDR1 MGHRA and CDR2 YSYEKL. CDR3 size: 19 residues. This CDR3 reads CASSQGGWNRGASNYGYTF. For the CDR3, the DNA is TGCGCCAGCAGCCAAGGAGGGTGGAACAGGGGGGCTTCTAACTATGGCTACACCTTC.

CDR3 in DNA: TGTGCCAGCAGTTACACGACAGGGGGGATTTACAATGAGCAGTTCTTC. Amino acid sequence: CASSYTTGGIYNEQFF. The rearrangement uses TRBV6-5 and TRBJ2-1; 9 nucleotides line up with TRBD1. The CDR3 spans 16 residues. The trim removed 2 bases at V and 4 bases at J, leaving 6 bases unmatched. The germline V gene encodes CDR1 MNHEY and CDR2 SVGAGI.

This clone was seen a few times. The rearrangement links TRBV7-8 to TRBJ1-1, with D possibly being TRBD1 (6 bases). CDR1 is SGHVS, CDR2 FQNEAQ, per germline. This CDR3 has 12 amino acids. V lost 7 bases to trimming and J lost 6 bases, with 12 bases between them. The DNA of the CDR3 is TGTGCCAGCACCATAGGGGGTGCTGAAGCTTTCTTT. Translating it yields CASTIGGAEAFF.

The rearrangement uses TRBV20-1 and TRBJ2-1; 8 nucleotides align to TRBD1. The J segment lost 10 bases and the V segment lost 6 bases, leaving 5 bases of the junction unmatched. This CDR3 comprises 11 residues. From germline, CDR1 is DFQATT and CDR2 SNEGSKA (reference sequence). CDR3 residues: CSAPRTGEQFF. CDR3 DNA sequence: TGCAGTGCGCCTCGGACAGGGGAGCAGTTCTTC.

V gene TRBV28 combines with J gene TRBJ2-7; TRBD2 aligns across 7 bases. V lost 4 bases, J lost 2 bases, and 8 bases stayed unmatched. The CDR3 has 15 amino acids. The germline gives CDR1 MDHEN, CDR2 SYDVKM. CDR3 loop: CASSYPWGGTYEQYF. The CDR3 DNA is TGTGCCAGCAGTTACCCCTGGGGGGGGACCTACGAGCAGTACTTC.

This sequence joins TRBV6-5 and TRBJ1-1; no firm D call. V was cut by 2 bases and J by 6 bases, with 7 bases left in between. This CDR3 comprises 12 residues. Looked up from germline, CDR1 is MNHEY and CDR2 is SVGAGI. The CDR3 DNA follows: TGTGCCAGCAGTTACAGGGAGGCTGAAGCTTTCTTT. Encoded protein: CASSYREAEAFF.

This clone was counted a few times. The chain recombines TRBV6-1 with TRBJ1-2; no clear D gene. CDR1 and CDR2 (germline): MNHNS, SASEGT. The CDR3 sequence is 13 residues long. V was clipped by 1 base and J by 4 bases, with 7 bases between them. The CDR3 region has the DNA TGTGCCAGCAGTGAAGGGCAACCCTATGGCTACACCTTC. Its protein product is CASSEGQPYGYTF.

V usage is TRBV4-3 and J usage is TRBJ1-3, with 8 bases matching TRBD1. CDR1 is LGHNA and CDR2 is YSLEER in the germline V gene. The CDR3 is 17 amino acids. J gave up 2 bases and V 2 bases, and 8 bases lay outside the gene matches. The CDR3 region is CASSQTPDRATGNTIYF. In nucleotides, the CDR3 is TGCGCCAGCAGCCAAACCCCGGACAGGGCAACTGGAAACACCATATATTTT.

The chain is built from TRBV19 and TRBJ1-2, with D possibly matching TRBD1 (6 bases). The V and J ends lost 4 bases and 4 bases respectively, with 10 bases between them. The CDR3 spans 13 residues. CDR1 is LNHDA and CDR2 is SQIVND in the germline V gene (reference sequence). CDR3 sequence: CASSRGAGYGYTF. DNA for the CDR3: TGTGCCAGTAGTAGGGGGGCTGGCTATGGCTACACCTTC. The full variable domain, with the rest looked up from reference TRBV19 and TRBJ1-2, is DGGITQSPKYLFRKEGQNVTLSCEQNLNHDAMYWYRQDPGQGLRLIYYSQIVNDFQKGDIAEGYSVSREKKESFPLTVTSAQKNPTAFYLCASSRGAGYGYTFGSGTRLTVV.

The chain has TRBV6-5 and TRBJ2-7, with D possibly being TRBD2 (5 bases). Germline values: CDR1 MNHEY, CDR2 SVGAGI. The CDR3 totals 15 residues. V lost 2 bases, J lost 5 bases, and 16 bases lay in between. CDR3 region: CASSYEGSSGDEQYF. CDR3 sequence (DNA): TGTGCCAGCAGTTACGAAGGGTCCTCCGGGGACGAGCAGTACTTC.

In DNA, the CDR3 is TGTGCCAGCAGTTCTCAGGACGGCTATGGCTACACCTTC. Its protein is CASSSQDGYGYTF. The chain employs TRBV6-5 and TRBJ1-2; no definite D call. Germline CDR1 and CDR2: MNHEY and SVGAGI. The CDR3 extends over 13 amino acids. V was cut by 4 bases and J by 4 bases, with 10 bases left in between.

This clone was observed a handful of times. V is TRBV5-1 and J is TRBJ1-1; D unclear. Looked up from germline, CDR1 is SGHRS and CDR2 is YFSETQ. CDR3 size: 12 residues. V was pared by 3 bases and J by 2 bases, with 5 bases between. Here the CDR3 reads CASSYGNTEAFF. The CDR3 coding sequence is TGCGCCAGCAGCTACGGTAACACTGAAGCTTTCTTT.

V and J are TRBV5-1 and TRBJ1-2; weak D call: TRBD1 (6 bases). The CDR3 length is 14 residues. The germline V and J ends were trimmed by 1 base and 4 bases, with 11 bases remaining between them. Germline-derived CDR1 and CDR2 are SGHRS and YFSETQ. The CDR3 bases are TGCGCCAGCAGCTTGTCGGGGGCTATCTATGGCTACACCTTC. It encodes CASSLSGAIYGYTF.

The chain is built from TRBV9 and TRBJ2-7; 13 positions match TRBD2. The CDR3 runs to 15 residues. The V segment lost 3 bases and the J segment 2 bases; nucleotides outside the gene matches: 2. Germline V gene sequence: CDR1 SGDLS, CDR2 YYNGEE. The CDR3, as DNA: TGTGCCAGCAGCGCGGGACTAGCGGGACCCTACGAGCAGTACTTC. Residues: CASSAGLAGPYEQYF. The entire variable domain, with the rest obtained from reference TRBV9 and TRBJ2-7, is as follows: DSGVTQTPKHLITATGQRVTLRCSPRSGDLSVYWYQQSLDQGLQFLIQYYNGEERAKGNILERFSAQQFPDLHSELNLSSLELGDSALYFCASSAGLAGPYEQYFGPGTRLTVT.

This clone is a singleton in its sample. This sequence joins TRBV19 and TRBJ1-5; D not resolved. The CDR3 has 13 residues. Germline V lookup: CDR1 LNHDA, CDR2 SQIVND (reference sequence). The germline V and J ends were trimmed by 5 bases and 3 bases, with 8 bases remaining between them. The CDR3 here is CASSRSTNQPQHF. The CDR3 DNA is TGTGCCAGTAGTCGCTCTACCAATCAGCCCCAGCATTTT.

This clone was seen a few times. The chain carries TRBV7-4 and TRBJ2-7, with TRBD1 matching over 8 bases. After removal of 0 bases from V and 6 bases from J, the junction contained 7 bases not matched to a gene. Germline V gives CDR1 SGHVT, CDR2 SQSDAQ. This CDR3 region has 15 residues. The CDR3 sequence: CASSLAAGGASEQYF. CDR3 DNA: TGTGCCAGCAGCTTAGCGGCAGGGGGCGCTTCCGAGCAGTACTTC.

The V gene is TRBV19, the J gene TRBJ2-7; TRBD1 agrees at 8 bases. The V gene's germline CDR1 is LNHDA and CDR2 SQIVND (reference sequence). The trim removed 5 bases at V and 5 bases at J, leaving 8 bases unmatched. This CDR3 is built from 14 residues. The DNA for the CDR3 is TGTGCCAGTAGTCCAGCAGGGGGCTTCAACGAGCAGTACTTC. Protein sequence: CASSPAGGFNEQYF.

The genes are TRBV2 and TRBJ1-3; 7 bases map to TRBD1. Germline assignment: CDR1 SNHLY and CDR2 FYNNEI. The length of the CDR3 is 14 residues. V lost 5 bases to trimming and J lost 4 bases; unmatched junction nucleotides: 5. The CDR3 sequence: CASSPPGQGNTIYF. The CDR3 DNA follows: TGTGCCAGCAGTCCCCCGGGACAGGGAAACACCATATATTTT.

This clone came up a few times. V is TRBV15 and J is TRBJ1-2; D is ambiguous. Trimming removed 0 bases at V and 4 bases at J, with 9 bases between. CDR3 length: 14 amino acids. Germline values: CDR1 LNHNV, CDR2 YYDKDF (reference sequence). In DNA form, the CDR3 reads TGTGCCACCAGCAGAGATCGGTTTAGCTATGGCTACACCTTC. It specifies CATSRDRFSYGYTF.